This T cell receptor beta chain appears in the sequencing data of a study of blood T cell repertoires in COVID-19 (dated by TCRdb to 2018 to 2021). Some background on the complete study: Samples from collaborators originated in the United States, Italy and Spain and spanned both the acute and convalescent phases of COVID-19. The prospective study material was composed of cDNA or gDNA derived from T cells, B-cell-depleted T cells, or PBMCs. Deeply sampled blood TCRbeta repertoires from subjects exposed to, actively infected with, or recovered from COVID-19 were included in the dataset. The repertoires were released in a freely available public database meant as a resource for research on the immune response to SARS-CoV-2. The samples were drawn from the first 160 participants of the ongoing ImmuneRACE study and from 950 to 1,500 subjects provided by 6 global collaborators. Sample metadata almost always included a de-identified subject ID, COVID-19 status, age in years and sex. Where available, HLA class I and class II types were taken from metadata supplied by the sample provider and were not determined by assay-based typing. The paper as a whole reports these results and caveats: How much clinical and demographic metadata was included differed by source and by participant, and the metadata was provided uncurated.

To note about this clone: The clone's antigen remains unknown. One base away there is no much larger clone; base qualities are not given.

Each collaborating institution followed its own protocols to collect whole blood in K2EDTA tubes. For TCRbeta analysis, collaborators shipped samples as frozen whole blood, isolated PBMCs, or DNA extracted from either of those sample types. The immunoSEQ Assay, a bias-controlled multiplex PCR, was used to amplify TCRbeta CDR3 regions from genomic DNA. From the authors' description of their analysis: Within the assay, amplification of reference gene primers was used to estimate how many nucleated cells each sample contained. To quantify the absolute abundance of each unique TCRbeta CDR3 rearrangement, sequence reads were collapsed and filtered. Productive Simpson clonality was computed per sample as the square root of Simpson's diversity index over productive rearrangements. Here the immuneACCESS table is served through TCRdb, limited to in-frame sequences with V and J called. Missing clones are a known gap in these copies; in checked studies unresolved V genes cover under half, and the rest lacks a known reason. The V and J calls and clone size come from that table; D and trimming were worked out from the DNA. The sample table holds about 75,000 clones, of which 70% to 80% were seen once. The leading ten clones occupy about 5% of the sample.

Germline trimming amounts to 4 bases on V and 3 bases on J, with 13 as the count of junction bases outside the gene matches. From the cysteine up to the phenylalanine, the CDR3 has a length of 16 residues. The sequence is cut down to CDR3 DNA, 48 bases in frame from base 1. Looking up the germline V gene (reference sequence) yields CDR1 GTSNPN and CDR2 SVGIG. The TCR sequence derives from a woman older than 75 with active or convalescent COVID-19. The chain uses TRBV30 and TRBJ2-3, with 7 junctional bases fitting TRBD2. The sequencing input was peripheral blood. The CDR3 in this case is CAWIRGGVMLTDTQYF. The DNA sequence is TGTGCCTGGATCCGGGGAGGGGTGATGTTGACAGATACGCAGTATTTT.